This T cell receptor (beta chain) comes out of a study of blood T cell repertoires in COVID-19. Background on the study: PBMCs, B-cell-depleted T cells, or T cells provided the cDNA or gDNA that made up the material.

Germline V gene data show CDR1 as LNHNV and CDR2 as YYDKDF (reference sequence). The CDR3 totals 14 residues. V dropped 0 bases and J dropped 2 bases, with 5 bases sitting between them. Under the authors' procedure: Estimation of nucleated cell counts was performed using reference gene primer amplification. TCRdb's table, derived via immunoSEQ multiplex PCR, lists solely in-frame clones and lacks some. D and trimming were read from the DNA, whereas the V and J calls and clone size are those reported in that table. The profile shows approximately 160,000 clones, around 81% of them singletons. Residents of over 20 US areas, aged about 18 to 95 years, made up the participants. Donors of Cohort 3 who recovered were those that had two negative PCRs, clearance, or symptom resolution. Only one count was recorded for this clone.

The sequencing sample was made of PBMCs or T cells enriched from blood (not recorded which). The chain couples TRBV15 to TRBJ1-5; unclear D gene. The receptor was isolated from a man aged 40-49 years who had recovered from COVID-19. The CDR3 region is CATSRDQGNQPQHF. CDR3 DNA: TGTGCCACCAGCAGAGACCAGGGCAATCAGCCCCAGCATTTT. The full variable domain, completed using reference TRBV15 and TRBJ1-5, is DAMVIQNPRYQVTQFGKPVTLSCSQTLNHNVMYWYQQKSSQAPKLLFHYYDKDFNNEADTPDNFQSRRPNTSFCFLDIRSPGLGDTAMYLCATSRDQGNQPQHFGDGTRLSIL.